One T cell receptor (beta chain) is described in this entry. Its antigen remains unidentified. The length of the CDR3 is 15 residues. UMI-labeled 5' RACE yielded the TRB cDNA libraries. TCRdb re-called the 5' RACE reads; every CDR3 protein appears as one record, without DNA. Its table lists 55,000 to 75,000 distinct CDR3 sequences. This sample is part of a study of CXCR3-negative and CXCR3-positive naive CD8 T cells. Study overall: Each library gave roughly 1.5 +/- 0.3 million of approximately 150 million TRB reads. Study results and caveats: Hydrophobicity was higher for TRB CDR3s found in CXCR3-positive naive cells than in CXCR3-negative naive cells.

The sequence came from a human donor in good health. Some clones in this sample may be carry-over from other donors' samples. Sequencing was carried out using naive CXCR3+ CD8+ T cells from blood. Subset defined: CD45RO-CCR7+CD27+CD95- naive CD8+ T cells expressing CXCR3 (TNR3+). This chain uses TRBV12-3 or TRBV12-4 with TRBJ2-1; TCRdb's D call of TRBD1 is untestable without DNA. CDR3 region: CASSNDRARGDEQFF.